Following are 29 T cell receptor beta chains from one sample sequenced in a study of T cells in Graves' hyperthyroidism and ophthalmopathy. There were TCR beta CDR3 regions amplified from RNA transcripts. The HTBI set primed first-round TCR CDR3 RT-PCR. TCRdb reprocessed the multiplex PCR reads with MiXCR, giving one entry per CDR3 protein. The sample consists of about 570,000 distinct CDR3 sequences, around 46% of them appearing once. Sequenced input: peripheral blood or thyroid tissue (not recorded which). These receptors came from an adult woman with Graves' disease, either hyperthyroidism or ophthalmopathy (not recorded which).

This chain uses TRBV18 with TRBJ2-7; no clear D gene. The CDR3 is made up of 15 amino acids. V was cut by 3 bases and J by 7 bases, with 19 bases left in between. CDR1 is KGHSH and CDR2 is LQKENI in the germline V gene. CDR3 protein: CASSPHRAPGQEQYF. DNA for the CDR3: TGTGCCAGCTCACCGCACCGGGCCCCCGGTCAAGAGCAGTACTTC.

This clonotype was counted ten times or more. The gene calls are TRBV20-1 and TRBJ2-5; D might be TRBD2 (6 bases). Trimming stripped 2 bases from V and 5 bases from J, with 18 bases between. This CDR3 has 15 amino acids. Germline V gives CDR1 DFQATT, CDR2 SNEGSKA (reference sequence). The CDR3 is CSARMGTWGRETQYF. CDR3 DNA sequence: TGCAGTGCTAGAATGGGGACTTGGGGTAGGGAGACCCAGTACTTC.

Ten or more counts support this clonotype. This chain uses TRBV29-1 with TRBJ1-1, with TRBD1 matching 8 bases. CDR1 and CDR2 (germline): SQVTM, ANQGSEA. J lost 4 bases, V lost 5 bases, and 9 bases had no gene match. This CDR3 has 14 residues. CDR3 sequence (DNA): TGCAGCGTTCTTGGACAGGGTGGGCGCACTGAAGCTTTCTTT. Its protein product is CSVLGQGGRTEAFF. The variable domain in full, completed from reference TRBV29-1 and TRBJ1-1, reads SAVISQKPSRDICQRGTSLTIQCQVDSQVTMMFWYRQQPGQSLTLIATANQGSEATYESGFVIDKFPISRPNLTFSTLTVSNMSPEDSSIYLCSVLGQGGRTEAFFGQGTRLTVV.

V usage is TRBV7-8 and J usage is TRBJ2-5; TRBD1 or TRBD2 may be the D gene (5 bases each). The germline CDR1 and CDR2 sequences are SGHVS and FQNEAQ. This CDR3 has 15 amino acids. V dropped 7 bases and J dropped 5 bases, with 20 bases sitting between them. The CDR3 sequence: CASNSGTGMMETQYF. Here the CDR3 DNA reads TGTGCCAGCAACTCAGGGACCGGGATGATGGAGACCCAGTACTTC.

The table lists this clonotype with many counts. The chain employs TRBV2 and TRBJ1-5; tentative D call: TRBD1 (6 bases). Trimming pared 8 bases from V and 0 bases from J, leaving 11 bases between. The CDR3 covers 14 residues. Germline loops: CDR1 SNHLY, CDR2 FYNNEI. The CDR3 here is CASGGQYSNQPQHF. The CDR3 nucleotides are TGTGCCAGCGGCGGACAGTATAGCAATCAGCCCCAGCATTTT.

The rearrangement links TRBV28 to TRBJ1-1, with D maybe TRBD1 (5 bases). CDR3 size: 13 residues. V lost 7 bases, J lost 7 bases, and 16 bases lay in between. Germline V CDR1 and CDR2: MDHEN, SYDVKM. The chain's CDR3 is CASTLGRGGEAFF. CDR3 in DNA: TGTGCCAGCACCCTGGGGAGGGGTGGTGAAGCTTTCTTT.

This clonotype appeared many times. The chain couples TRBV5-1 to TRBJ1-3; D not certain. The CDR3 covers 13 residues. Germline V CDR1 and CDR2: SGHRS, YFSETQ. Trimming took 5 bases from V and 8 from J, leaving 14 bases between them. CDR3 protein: CASSKISEDTIYF. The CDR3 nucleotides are TGCGCCAGCAGTAAGATCTCAGAAGACACCATATATTTT.

CDR3: CSVDIGPYEQYF. CDR3 nucleotides: TGCAGCGTTGATATTGGCCCCTACGAGCAGTACTTC. V and J are TRBV29-1 and TRBJ2-7; no clear D. Germline CDR1 SQVTM, CDR2 ANQGSEA. The CDR3 totals 12 residues. Trimming took off 3 bases at V and 2 bases at J, with 8 bases between the two ends.

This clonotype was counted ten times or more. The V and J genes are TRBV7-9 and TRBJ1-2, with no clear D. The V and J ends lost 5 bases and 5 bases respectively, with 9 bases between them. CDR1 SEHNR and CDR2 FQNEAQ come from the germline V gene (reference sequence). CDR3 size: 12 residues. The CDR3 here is CASSPDSYGYTF. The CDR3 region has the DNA TGTGCCAGCAGCCCAGACTCATATGGCTACACCTTC.

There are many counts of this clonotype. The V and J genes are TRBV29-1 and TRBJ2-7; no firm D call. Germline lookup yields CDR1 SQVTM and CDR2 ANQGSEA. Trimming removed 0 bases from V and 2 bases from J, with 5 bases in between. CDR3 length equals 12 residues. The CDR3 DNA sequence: TGCAGCGTTGAAGACCAAACCTACGAGCAGTACTTC. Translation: CSVEDQTYEQYF.

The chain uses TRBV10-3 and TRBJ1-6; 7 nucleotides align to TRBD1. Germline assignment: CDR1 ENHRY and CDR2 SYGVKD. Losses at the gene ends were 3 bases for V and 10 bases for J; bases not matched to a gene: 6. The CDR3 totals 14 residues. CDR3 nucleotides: TGTGCCATCAGTGATGACAGGGAGGTCTCACCCCTCCACTTT. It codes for CAISDDREVSPLHF.

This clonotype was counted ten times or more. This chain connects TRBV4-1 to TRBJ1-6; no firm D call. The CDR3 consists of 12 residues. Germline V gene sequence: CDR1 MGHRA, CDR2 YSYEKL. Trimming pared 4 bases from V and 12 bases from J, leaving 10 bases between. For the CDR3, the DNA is TGCGCCAGCAGCCCGGCGAGGAGACCCCTCCACTTT. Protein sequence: CASSPARRPLHF.

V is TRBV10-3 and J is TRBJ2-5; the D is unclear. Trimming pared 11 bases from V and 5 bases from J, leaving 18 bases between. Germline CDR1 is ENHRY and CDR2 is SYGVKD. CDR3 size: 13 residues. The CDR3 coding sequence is TGTGCCCAAGAGCCCCCCTCTGGGGAGACCCAGTACTTC. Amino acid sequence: CAQEPPSGETQYF.

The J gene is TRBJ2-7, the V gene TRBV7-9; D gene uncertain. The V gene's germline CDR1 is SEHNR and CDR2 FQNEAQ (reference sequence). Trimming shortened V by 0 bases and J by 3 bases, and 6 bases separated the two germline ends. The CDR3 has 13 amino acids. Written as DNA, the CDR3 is TGTGCCAGCAGCTTAGCCGACGGCTACGAGCAGTACTTC. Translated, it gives CASSLADGYEQYF.

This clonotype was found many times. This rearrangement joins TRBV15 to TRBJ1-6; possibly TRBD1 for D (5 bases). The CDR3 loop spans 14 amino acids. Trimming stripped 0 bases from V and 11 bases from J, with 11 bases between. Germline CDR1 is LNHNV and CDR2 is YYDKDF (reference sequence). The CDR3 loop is CATSRDRGGTPLHF. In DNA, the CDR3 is TGTGCCACCAGCAGAGATCGTGGGGGAACACCCCTCCACTTT.

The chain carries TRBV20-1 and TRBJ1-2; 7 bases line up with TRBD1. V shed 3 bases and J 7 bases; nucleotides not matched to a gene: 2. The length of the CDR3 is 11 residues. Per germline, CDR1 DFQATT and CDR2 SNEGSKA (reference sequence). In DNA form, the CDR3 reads TGCAGTGCTAGCCCAGGGGGTGGCTACACCTTC. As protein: CSASPGGGYTF.

CDR3 DNA: TGCAGTGCTAGAGATCTGGAGAACACCGGGGAGCTGTTTTTT. Translation: CSARDLENTGELFF. The chain links TRBV20-1 to TRBJ2-2; no firm D call. V was pared by 0 bases and J by 1 base, with 6 bases between. The CDR3 length is 14 residues. CDR1 and CDR2 (germline): DFQATT, SNEGSKA (reference sequence).

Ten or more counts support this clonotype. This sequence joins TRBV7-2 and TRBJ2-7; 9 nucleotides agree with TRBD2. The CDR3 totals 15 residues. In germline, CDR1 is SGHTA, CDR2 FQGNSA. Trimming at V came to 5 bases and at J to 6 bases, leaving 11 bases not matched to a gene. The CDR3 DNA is TGTGCCAGCAGCCCCCTCGGGGGGGGACTAGCCGAGCAGTACTTC. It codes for CASSPLGGGLAEQYF.

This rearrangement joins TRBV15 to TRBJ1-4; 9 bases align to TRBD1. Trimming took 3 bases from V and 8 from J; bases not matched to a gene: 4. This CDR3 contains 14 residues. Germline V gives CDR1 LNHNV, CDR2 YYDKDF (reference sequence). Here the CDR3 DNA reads TGTGCCACCAGCAGCGGACAGGGGCGAGAAAAACTGTTTTTT. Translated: CATSSGQGREKLFF.

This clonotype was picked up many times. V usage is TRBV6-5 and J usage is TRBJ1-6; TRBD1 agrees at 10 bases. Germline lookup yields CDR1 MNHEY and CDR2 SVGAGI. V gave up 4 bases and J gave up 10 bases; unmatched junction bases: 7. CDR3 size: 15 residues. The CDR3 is CASSWDRGTDSPLHF. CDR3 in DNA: TGTGCCAGCAGTTGGGACAGGGGAACGGACTCACCCCTCCACTTT.

The CDR3 here is CASSAQGLLGPPLHF. CDR3 DNA sequence: TGTGCCAGCAGCGCCCAAGGACTACTGGGACCACCCCTCCACTTT. This chain uses TRBV7-2 with TRBJ1-6, with D perhaps TRBD1 (5 bases). V lost 5 bases, J lost 11 bases, and 19 bases lay in between. CDR3 size: 15 residues. Per germline, CDR1 SGHTA and CDR2 FQGNSA. Together with reference TRBV7-2 and TRBJ1-6, the CDR3 gives the full variable domain: GAGVSQSPSNKVTEKGKDVELRCDPISGHTALYWYRQSLGQGLEFLIYFQGNSAPDKSGLPSDRFSAERTGGSVSTLTIQRTQQEDSAVYLCASSAQGLLGPPLHFGNGTRLTVT.

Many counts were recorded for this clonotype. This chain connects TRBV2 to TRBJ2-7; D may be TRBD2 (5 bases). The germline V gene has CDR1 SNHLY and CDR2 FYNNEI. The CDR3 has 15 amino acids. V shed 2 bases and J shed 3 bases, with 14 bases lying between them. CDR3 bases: TGTGCCAGCAGTGAATCCGCGGGTGGCCACTACGAGCAGTACTTC. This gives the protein CASSESAGGHYEQYF.

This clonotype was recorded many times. The CDR3 sequence is CSAGSLGDRAYEQYF. CDR3 coding DNA: TGCAGTGCTGGAAGTCTCGGGGACAGGGCTTACGAGCAGTACTTC. V gene TRBV20-1 combines with J gene TRBJ2-7; 9 nucleotides line up with TRBD1. The CDR3 runs 15 residues. The V and J ends lost 5 bases and 4 bases, in that order; junction bases with no gene match: 12. CDR1 is DFQATT, CDR2 SNEGSKA, per germline (reference sequence).

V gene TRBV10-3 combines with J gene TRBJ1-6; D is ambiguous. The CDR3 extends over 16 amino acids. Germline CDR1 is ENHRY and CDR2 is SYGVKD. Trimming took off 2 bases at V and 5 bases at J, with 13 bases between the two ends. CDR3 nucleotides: TGTGCCATCAGTGAGACCGATCCGGGAAATAATTCACCCCTCCACTTT. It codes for CAISETDPGNNSPLHF.

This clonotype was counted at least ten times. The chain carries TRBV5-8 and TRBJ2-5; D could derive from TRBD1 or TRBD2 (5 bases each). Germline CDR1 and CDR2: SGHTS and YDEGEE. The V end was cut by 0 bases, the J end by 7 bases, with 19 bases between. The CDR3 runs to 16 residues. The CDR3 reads CASSLALNEGRVTQYF. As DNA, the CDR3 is TGTGCCAGCAGCTTGGCCCTTAACGAGGGGCGGGTGACCCAGTACTTC. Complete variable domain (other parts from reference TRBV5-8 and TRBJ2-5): EAGVTQSPTHLIKTRGQQATLRCSPISGHTSVYWYQQALGLGLQFLLWYDEGEERNRGNFPPRFSGRQFPNYSSELNVNALELEDSALYLCASSLALNEGRVTQYFGPGTRLLVL.

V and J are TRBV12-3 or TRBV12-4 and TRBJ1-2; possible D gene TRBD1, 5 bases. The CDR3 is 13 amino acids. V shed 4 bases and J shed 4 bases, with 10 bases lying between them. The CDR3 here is CASSSTVSYGYTF. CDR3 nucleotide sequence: TGTGCCAGCAGTTCGACAGTGAGCTATGGCTACACCTTC.

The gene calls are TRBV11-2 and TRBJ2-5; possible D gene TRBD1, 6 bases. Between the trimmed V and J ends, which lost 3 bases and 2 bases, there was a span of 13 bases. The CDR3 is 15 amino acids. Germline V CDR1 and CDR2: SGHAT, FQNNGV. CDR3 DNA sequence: TGTGCCAGCAGCTTCTGGGACACGTCGCAAGAGACCCAGTACTTC. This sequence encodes CASSFWDTSQETQYF.

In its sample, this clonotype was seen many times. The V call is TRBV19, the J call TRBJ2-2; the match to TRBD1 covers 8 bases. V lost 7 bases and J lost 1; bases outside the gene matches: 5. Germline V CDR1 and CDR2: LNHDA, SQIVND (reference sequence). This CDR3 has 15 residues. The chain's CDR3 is CASNAGTGNTGELFF. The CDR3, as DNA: TGTGCCAGTAACGCCGGGACAGGGAACACCGGGGAGCTGTTTTTT.

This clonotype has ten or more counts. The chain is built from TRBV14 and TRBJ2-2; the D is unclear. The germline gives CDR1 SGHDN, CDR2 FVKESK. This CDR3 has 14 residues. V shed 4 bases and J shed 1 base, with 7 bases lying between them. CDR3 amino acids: CASSPIGNTGELFF. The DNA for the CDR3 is TGTGCCAGCAGCCCAATAGGGAACACCGGGGAGCTGTTTTTT.